Presented here are 32 T cell receptor beta chains from one specimen sequenced in a study of regulatory T cells. Amplification used 52 TRBV primers and 13 TRBJ primers. The repertoire was sequenced with immunoSEQ multiplex PCR; TCRdb's copy has only in-frame clones and lacks some. The sample yields approximately 5,400 clones, about 80% seen once. Material: CD8+ T cells sorted from blood. These receptors were taken from a child aged 5-17 years with CD3G deficiency.

In regard to this clone: A read error may account for a junction end that differs from germline. Other DNA sequences of this sample code for an identical CDR3. This chain uses TRBV10-3 with TRBJ2-7, with TRBD2 as a possible D gene (5 bases). Germline lookup yields CDR1 ENHRY and CDR2 SYGVKD. There are 11 residues in the CDR3. The CDR3 loop reads CASSAGSEQYF. CDR3 DNA sequence: TGCGCCAGCAGTGCGGGTTCCGAGCAGTACTTC.

The V call is TRBV7-6, the J call TRBJ2-7; tentatively, D is TRBD2 (5 bases). Trimming cost V 10 bases and J 0 bases, with 13 bases left between them. The CDR3 consists of 13 residues. CDR1 and CDR2 (germline): SGHVS, FNYEAQ. The DNA for the CDR3 is TGTGCCACCTTAGCCGGGAACTCCTACGAGCAGTACTTC. Translating gives CATLAGNSYEQYF.

V gene TRBV7-6 combines with J gene TRBJ2-1; 7 bases map to TRBD1. Germline lookup yields CDR1 SGHVS and CDR2 FNYEAQ. The CDR3 is 19 amino acids. V lost 4 bases and J lost 0; bases outside the gene matches: 15. The CDR3 here is CASSSLPPDRVSSYNEQFF. The CDR3 coding sequence is TGTGCCAGCAGCTCCCTACCCCCCGACAGGGTGAGCTCCTACAATGAGCAGTTCTTC.

The rearrangement links TRBV19 to TRBJ2-1; D tentatively reads TRBD1 or TRBD2 (6 bases each). The V end lost 5 bases, the J end lost 2 bases, and 13 bases lay between the germline ends. The germline gives CDR1 LNHDA, CDR2 SQIVND (reference sequence). This CDR3 comprises 15 residues. The CDR3 loop reads CASSPLGGPYNEQFF. The DNA for the CDR3 is TGTGCCAGTAGTCCCTTGGGGGGCCCCTACAATGAGCAGTTCTTC.

The V call is TRBV13, the J call TRBJ2-1; D not certain. The germline gives CDR1 PRHDT, CDR2 FYEKMQ (reference sequence). This CDR3 is built from 12 residues. Trimming took off 3 bases at V and 3 bases at J, with 3 bases between the two ends. The CDR3 DNA sequence: TGTGCCAGCAGCTTGGGCTACAATGAGCAGTTCTTC. Protein product: CASSLGYNEQFF.

The chain recombines TRBV7-9 with TRBJ2-5; 12 nucleotides agree with TRBD2. The CDR3 is made up of 17 amino acids. CDR1 and CDR2 (germline): SEHNR, FQNEAQ (reference sequence). V trimming: 4 bases; J trimming: 1 base; junction bases outside the gene matches: 7. In DNA form, the CDR3 reads TGTGCCAGCAGCTACAGACTAGCGGGAGATGCCCAAGAGACCCAGTACTTC. The encoded protein is CASSYRLAGDAQETQYF.

The genes are TRBV10-3 and TRBJ2-7, with D maybe TRBD1 (5 bases). The CDR3 is made up of 13 amino acids. The V gene lost 2 bases and the J gene lost 1 base, with 6 bases spanning the gap. Germline lookup yields CDR1 ENHRY and CDR2 SYGVKD. The CDR3 reads CAISEDSSYEQYF. DNA for the CDR3: TGTGCCATCAGTGAGGACAGTTCCTACGAGCAGTACTTC.

This clone was observed a few times. The V gene is TRBV12-5, the J gene TRBJ2-3, with TRBD2 matching 13 bases. The CDR3 consists of 20 residues. Trimming took 3 bases from V and 4 from J; bases not matched to a gene: 16. Germline lookup yields CDR1 LGHNT and CDR2 FRNRAP. CDR3 loop: CASGFLGGTSGRAIADTQYF. The CDR3 nucleotides are TGTGCTAGTGGTTTTTTGGGAGGAACTAGCGGGAGGGCCATCGCAGATACGCAGTATTTT.

This clone was seen once. The chain has TRBV5-4 and TRBJ2-1, with 11 bases fitting TRBD2. The V segment lost 0 bases and the J segment 8 bases; nucleotides outside the gene matches: 4. Per germline, CDR1 SGHNT and CDR2 YYREEE (reference sequence). The CDR3 loop spans 15 amino acids. DNA of the CDR3: TGTGCCAGCAGCTTGGCAACTAGCGGGAGCGATGAGCAGTTCTTC. Protein product: CASSLATSGSDEQFF.

The rearrangement joins TRBV13 to TRBJ2-1, with D possibly being TRBD2 (6 bases). The CDR3 runs to 16 residues. Trimming took 7 bases from V and 6 from J, leaving 22 bases between them. Per germline, CDR1 PRHDT and CDR2 FYEKMQ (reference sequence). The CDR3 bases are TGTGCCAGCATGGACCGGGGGACGGGAGCGAGCAATGAGCAGTTCTTC. This translates into CASMDRGTGASNEQFF.

This chain joins TRBV7-9 and TRBJ2-3, with D unclear. Between the trimmed V and J ends, which lost 3 bases and 1 base, there was a span of 11 bases. CDR3 size: 15 residues. Germline CDR1 is SEHNR and CDR2 is FQNEAQ (reference sequence). The CDR3 loop reads CASSFYPTRTDTQYF. In DNA form, the CDR3 reads TGTGCCAGCAGCTTTTACCCGACCCGCACAGATACGCAGTATTTT.

This chain joins TRBV6-1 and TRBJ1-1, with unresolved D. V dropped 5 bases and J dropped 0 bases, with 10 bases sitting between them. The CDR3 spans 14 residues. Germline CDR1 reads MNHNS; CDR2 reads SASEGT. The CDR3 coding sequence is TGTGCCAGCAGTTATAAGATGTTGAACACTGAAGCTTTCTTT. Protein sequence: CASSYKMLNTEAFF.

This chain links TRBV7-9 with TRBJ2-5, with a weak D call TRBD2 (5 bases). Trimming removed 6 bases at V and 5 bases at J, with 19 bases between. The CDR3 totals 15 residues. Per germline, CDR1 SEHNR and CDR2 FQNEAQ (reference sequence). CDR3 sequence reads: CASSNSVGSRETQYF. As DNA, the CDR3 is TGTGCCAGCAGTAACTCGGTGGGGAGCAGGGAGACCCAGTACTTC.

This CDR3 reads CASSKVQVPRDTQYF. In nucleotides, the CDR3 is TGTGCCAGCAGCAAAGTGCAGGTGCCAAGGGATACGCAGTATTTT. The chain links TRBV21-1 to TRBJ2-3; the table's D call, TRBD1, was not checked against the DNA. TRBV21-1 is a pseudogene segment. The CDR3 loop spans 15 amino acids.

This rearrangement joins TRBV30 to TRBJ2-7; 10 bases are shared with TRBD2. The CDR3 runs 18 residues. Germline V gene data show CDR1 as GTSNPN and CDR2 as SVGIG (reference sequence). The trim removed 3 bases at V and 1 base at J, leaving 15 bases unmatched. As DNA, the CDR3 is TGTGCCTGGAGCCACTTATCTCGACTAGCGGGTAGGTCCTACGAGCAGTACTTC. As protein: CAWSHLSRLAGRSYEQYF.

This chain joins TRBV6-5 and TRBJ1-1; TRBD1 agrees at 9 bases. The CDR3 runs 14 residues. V was pared by 5 bases and J by 4 bases, with 5 bases of the junction left unmatched. The V gene's germline CDR1 is MNHEY and CDR2 SVGAGI. The CDR3 bases are TGTGCCAGCAGTACGGACAGGGGAGCCACTGAAGCTTTCTTT. It specifies CASSTDRGATEAFF.

This chain joins TRBV28 and TRBJ2-1; D is unresolved. Trimming removed 5 bases from V and 3 bases from J, with 8 bases in between. CDR1 and CDR2 (germline): MDHEN, SYDVKM. This CDR3 comprises 13 residues. CDR3 sequence: CASSPRIYNEQFF. The CDR3 coding sequence is TGTGCCAGCAGTCCGAGGATCTACAATGAGCAGTTCTTC.

V usage is TRBV7-9 and J usage is TRBJ2-1; tentative D call: TRBD2 (7 bases). Germline assignment: CDR1 SEHNR and CDR2 FQNEAQ (reference sequence). CDR3 length equals 16 residues. Deletions cut 5 bases from V and 0 bases from J, with 14 bases between. This chain's CDR3 is CASSPEGGGSYNEQFF. CDR3 in DNA: TGTGCCAGCAGCCCAGAGGGGGGGGGCTCCTACAATGAGCAGTTCTTC.

The chain has TRBV28 and TRBJ1-2; 9 bases are shared with TRBD1. The trim removed 4 bases at V and 8 bases at J, leaving 8 bases unmatched. The CDR3 runs 14 residues. Germline values: CDR1 MDHEN, CDR2 SYDVKM. DNA of the CDR3: TGTGCCAGCAGTTCCCACAGGGGGCTAGGAGGCTACACCTTC. Its translation: CASSSHRGLGGYTF.

The gene calls are TRBV29-1 and TRBJ2-3; D might be TRBD1 or TRBD2, each matching 6 bases. The CDR3 consists of 15 residues. Per germline, CDR1 SQVTM and CDR2 ANQGSEA. The V gene lost 0 bases and the J gene lost 6 bases, with 16 bases spanning the gap. The DNA of the CDR3 is TGCAGCGTTGAAGAAGGGTGGGGGGCATCGGATACGCAGTATTTT. This gives the protein CSVEEGWGASDTQYF.

This clone has more than one count but fewer than ten. V gene TRBV7-9 combines with J gene TRBJ2-3; 13 positions agree with TRBD2. V trimming: 3 bases; J trimming: 5 bases; junction bases outside the gene matches: 2. Germline V CDR1 and CDR2: SEHNR, FQNEAQ (reference sequence). The CDR3 sequence is 15 residues long. The CDR3 DNA reads as TGTGCCAGCAGCTTCGGGACTAGCGGGGAAGATACGCAGTATTTT. Protein: CASSFGTSGEDTQYF.

This chain joins TRBV7-9 and TRBJ1-1; D is undetermined. The length of the CDR3 is 13 residues. Germline-derived CDR1 and CDR2 are SEHNR and FQNEAQ (reference sequence). V dropped 1 base and J dropped 6 bases, with 9 bases sitting between them. CDR3 sequence reads: CASSLDGLAEAFF. The CDR3 DNA is TGTGCCAGCAGCTTAGATGGGCTGGCTGAAGCTTTCTTT.

This chain connects TRBV19 to TRBJ2-6; a possible D gene is TRBD1 (5 bases). Germline V lookup: CDR1 LNHDA, CDR2 SQIVND (reference sequence). Trimming removed 5 bases from V and 0 bases from J, with 17 bases in between. The CDR3 consists of 18 residues. CDR3 sequence: CASSPLYGHFSGANVLTF. The DNA of the CDR3 is TGTGCCAGTAGTCCCCTTTATGGACATTTCTCTGGGGCCAACGTCCTGACTTTC.

This chain links TRBV21-1 with TRBJ1-5; the table names TRBD1, a call not compared with the DNA. TRBV21-1 is shown as a pseudogene. CDR3 length: 16 residues. The CDR3 region is CASSLPDSFQGQPQHF. CDR3 coding DNA: TGTGCCAGCAGCCTCCCGGACAGTTTTCAAGGTCAGCCCCAGCATTTT.

This clone is deemed large. This chain links TRBV11-2 with TRBJ2-3; 7 bases align to TRBD2. V shed 5 bases and J 4 bases; nucleotides not matched to a gene: 15. This CDR3 is built from 17 residues. Germline values: CDR1 SGHAT, CDR2 FQNNGV. The CDR3: CASSPCLCGSWADTQYF. The CDR3 region has the DNA TGTGCCAGCAGCCCGTGCCTATGCGGGAGTTGGGCAGATACGCAGTATTTT.

The CDR3: CASSTSQGAEQYF. As DNA, the CDR3 is TGTGCCAGCAGTACGTCCCAGGGTGCTGAGCAGTACTTC. This chain uses TRBV7-9 with TRBJ2-5; perhaps TRBD1 as D (5 bases). The ends were cut back, 6 bases at V and 11 bases at J, with 19 bases in the middle. Germline V gene lookup returns CDR1 SEHNR and CDR2 FQNEAQ (reference sequence). The CDR3 totals 13 residues.

This clone was seen once. The chain is built from TRBV28 and TRBJ2-5; TRBD2 might be the D (5 bases). This CDR3 spans 15 amino acids. V dropped 5 bases and J dropped 3 bases, with 16 bases sitting between them. Germline loops: CDR1 MDHEN, CDR2 SYDVKM. The CDR3 reads CASSARRDPEETQYF. The CDR3 coding sequence is TGTGCCAGCAGTGCTCGACGGGATCCCGAAGAGACCCAGTACTTC. The complete variable domain, with remaining parts taken from reference TRBV28 and TRBJ2-5, reads DVKVTQSSRYLVKRTGEKVFLECVQDMDHENMFWYRQDPGLGLRLIYFSYDVKMKEKGDIPEGYSVSREKKERFSLILESASTNQTSMYLCASSARRDPEETQYFGPGTRLLVL.

The V call is TRBV13, the J call TRBJ1-1; TRBD1 might be the D (5 bases). The V end was cut by 6 bases, the J end by 5 bases, with 10 bases between. Germline V lookup: CDR1 PRHDT, CDR2 FYEKMQ (reference sequence). This CDR3 spans 12 amino acids. DNA of the CDR3: TGTGCCAGCAGTCAAGGGGAAACTGAAGCTTTCTTT. Protein sequence: CASSQGETEAFF.

CDR3 region: CASSRGTSDTDTQYF. The CDR3 DNA follows: TGCGCCAGCAGCAGGGGGACCAGCGACACAGATACGCAGTATTTT. The V call is TRBV5-1, the J call TRBJ2-3; D perhaps matches TRBD1 (6 bases). Germline CDR1 SGHRS, CDR2 YFSETQ. V dropped 4 bases and J dropped 2 bases, with 14 bases sitting between them. The CDR3 loop spans 15 amino acids.

The chain joins TRBV28 to TRBJ1-1, with D unresolved. Looked up from germline, CDR1 is MDHEN and CDR2 is SYDVKM. V gave up 6 bases and J gave up 1 base, with 9 bases separating them. CDR3 length equals 13 residues. The CDR3 sequence: CASSPWGNTEAFF. The DNA for the CDR3 is TGTGCCAGCAGCCCTTGGGGGAACACTGAAGCTTTCTTT.

The V gene is TRBV28, the J gene TRBJ2-1; the D is unclear. V was pared by 4 bases and J by 10 bases, with 17 bases between. Germline lookup yields CDR1 MDHEN and CDR2 SYDVKM. CDR3 length: 14 amino acids. DNA for the CDR3: TGTGCCAGCAGTTCGCGTTACTGGAATAGAGAGCAGTTCTTC. It translates to CASSSRYWNREQFF. The full variable domain, completed using reference TRBV28 and TRBJ2-1, is DVKVTQSSRYLVKRTGEKVFLECVQDMDHENMFWYRQDPGLGLRLIYFSYDVKMKEKGDIPEGYSVSREKKERFSLILESASTNQTSMYLCASSSRYWNREQFFGPGTRLTVL.

The rearrangement uses TRBV27 and TRBJ2-1; D might be TRBD1 (6 bases). Trimming took off 6 bases at V and 12 bases at J, with 18 bases between the two ends. Germline assignment: CDR1 MNHEY and CDR2 SMNVEV (reference sequence). This CDR3 is 13 amino acids long. The CDR3, as DNA: TGTGCCAGCAGCGAAGATCCAGGGGCTCGGCAGTTCTTC. This encodes CASSEDPGARQFF.